This T cell receptor beta chain was captured in a study of somatic reversion in DOCK8 deficiency (dated by TCRdb to the early 2020s). A note on the overall study: The study compared T cell receptor beta repertoires of DOCK8-deficient patients, DOCK8-revertant patients and healthy volunteers. The study examined how somatic reversion of pathogenic DOCK8 variants changes lymphocyte differentiation and function in DOCK8 deficiency. DOCK8-deficient patients in the study had been reported previously.

The library was made by multiplex PCR. One-step amplicon PCR with EuroClonality-NGS primers was used to generate TRB libraries from roughly 98 ng genomic DNA. TRB amplicons were sequenced on Illumina MiSeq instruments with 2 x 250 bp version 2 chemistry. As for how the authors treated the data: IMGT/HighV-QUEST was used for primary TRB sequence analysis and V(D)J annotation. Once nonfunctional clones had been removed and the data downsampled for comparisons between samples, VDJtools was used to evaluate repertoire diversity and composition. TCRdb's own reprocessing of the public reads used fastp at Q25 and MiXCR and kept productive beta chains. Rows matching on CDR3 protein sequence are summarized as one entry with the most common DNA and genes. TCRdb's processing, not the study's, gives the V and J calls here. The sample table contains about 2,600 distinct CDR3 sequences; only one count was recorded for under 30% of them. More than 8% of the sample is in the top ten clones.

Overall study outcomes, separate from this receptor: The methods did not state, for each individual sample, whether the source material was whole blood or PBMCs.

V has 5 bases trimmed and J has 0 bases trimmed; junction bases matching no gene number 5. Reading from cysteine to phenylalanine, the CDR3 counts 15 amino acids. The kept DNA is CDR3 alone, 45 bases in frame from the first base. For CDR1 and CDR2, the germline V gene (reference sequence) lists MNHEY and SMNVEV. Healthy control blood came from volunteer donors supplied by blood services in Australia and France. For the TCR repertoire analysis, genomic DNA was extracted either from whole blood samples or from PBMCs. This clonotype is deemed medium-sized (0.01 to 0.1%). Its target antigen remains unknown. It has no much larger one-base neighbor in the sample; base qualities were not kept.

The sample comprised peripheral blood. This receptor chain uses TRBV27 and TRBJ1-1; 8 central nucleotides agree with TRBD1. This TCR derives from a human donor in good health. This receptor carries the CDR3 CASSTMTGVNTEAFF. In nucleotide form, the sequence is TGTGCCAGCAGTACGATGACAGGGGTGAACACTGAAGCTTTCTTT.